This T cell receptor (beta chain) emerged from a study of blood T cell repertoires in COVID-19. As for the study in general: Sources were T cells, B-cell-depleted T cells, or PBMCs; the material itself was cDNA or gDNA.

This CDR3 comprises 11 residues. Germline CDR1 SQVTM, CDR2 ANQGSEA. V was cut by 6 bases and J by 5 bases, with 10 bases left in between. In the original analysis: Quantification of nucleated cells was approximated via reference gene primer amplification. Libraries were prepared by immunoSEQ multiplex PCR; TCRdb keeps only in-frame clonotypes and omits some of them. V, J and clone size derive from that table, while D and trimming were established from the DNA sequence. The sample yields roughly 210,000 clones, 88% seen once. This receptor was obtained from a man between 70 and 80 years old with acute or convalescent COVID-19. Sample: peripheral blood. The rearrangement links TRBV29-1 to TRBJ1-1; tentatively, D is TRBD1 (5 bases). The CDR3 loop reads CSVWGETEAFF. In DNA, the CDR3 is TGCAGCGTCTGGGGGGAGACTGAAGCTTTCTTT.